The rows below give T cell receptor beta chains drawn from one sample of a study of vaccination effects on CD4 cells after COVID-19. Produced via immunoSEQ multiplex PCR; TCRdb's table is partial and in-frame only. The sample has 20,000 to 25,000 clones, around 72% seen once. No antigen is known for these receptors. Sequenced here: CD4+ T cells from PBMCs cultured with HCoV-NL63 spike peptides, sampled before COVID-19 vaccination. The receptors shown here come from a human donor who received a COVID-19 vaccine. Both conserved end residues are part of each CDR3. D genes are given only for firm matches.

j_call: TRBJ2-5; d_call: -; v_call: TRBV7-2; cdr3_aa: CASSLGGTLRETQYF; cdr3_nt: TGTGCCAGCAGCTTAGGAGGGACACTCCGAGAGACCCAGTACTTC
j_call: TRBJ1-1; d_call: -; v_call: TRBV18; cdr3_aa: CASSPAPLLNTEAFF; cdr3_nt: TGTGCCAGCTCACCAGCCCCTCTTTTGAACACTGAAGCTTTCTTT
j_call: TRBJ2-3; d_call: TRBD2; v_call: TRBV24-1; cdr3_aa: CATSDYLADTTDTQYF; cdr3_nt: TGTGCCACCAGTGATTACCTAGCGGACACTACAGATACGCAGTATTTT
j_call: TRBJ1-2; d_call: -; v_call: TRBV6-1; cdr3_aa: CASSDGNPIYGYTF; cdr3_nt: TGTGCCAGCAGTGACGGGAACCCCATTTATGGCTACACCTTC
j_call: TRBJ2-1; d_call: -; v_call: TRBV7-9; cdr3_aa: CASSSDNEQFF; cdr3_nt: TGTGCCAGCAGTTCCGACAATGAGCAGTTCTTC
j_call: TRBJ2-2; d_call: -; v_call: TRBV18; cdr3_aa: CASSPFRQGGTGELFF; cdr3_nt: TGTGCCAGCTCACCGTTTCGTCAGGGCGGCACCGGGGAGCTGTTTTTT
j_call: TRBJ2-5; d_call: TRBD1; v_call: TRBV19; cdr3_aa: CASSPGQGAETQYF; cdr3_nt: TGTGCCAGTAGCCCGGGACAGGGGGCCGAGACCCAGTACTTC
j_call: TRBJ1-2; d_call: -; v_call: TRBV4-1; cdr3_aa: CASSQDPGPSSYGYTF; cdr3_nt: TGCGCCAGCAGCCAAGATCCGGGTCCATCTTCCTATGGCTACACCTTC
j_call: TRBJ2-1; d_call: TRBD2; v_call: TRBV12-5; cdr3_aa: CASGSGLAGYGEQFF; cdr3_nt: TGTGCTAGTGGTTCGGGACTAGCGGGTTATGGTGAGCAGTTCTTC
j_call: TRBJ2-7; d_call: TRBD1; v_call: TRBV7-6; cdr3_aa: CASSHTQGAGEQYF; cdr3_nt: TGTGCCAGCAGCCATACACAGGGGGCGGGCGAGCAGTACTTC